These T cell receptor beta chains were read from a single sample in a study of shared clonotypes between healthy human individuals. Profiling relied on immunoSEQ multiplex PCR, and the TCRdb table lists in-frame clones only, not all of them. This sample carries around 550,000 clones, 95% of them seen once, and the ten largest clones take approximately 0.11%. The sample comprised naive CD8+ T cells sorted from blood. These receptors originate from a woman in her thirties in good health. Both conserved end residues are part of each CDR3. The D gene is left open where the match is weak. Clone sizes are given selectively: once, few, many, or a class where the clone is expanded.

J: TRBJ1-1; D: .; V: TRBV13; size: .; DNA: TGTGCCAGCAGCTCCCTTACGGCTGTGGTGAACACTGAAGCTTTCTTT; CDR3: CASSSLTAVVNTEAFF
J: TRBJ2-7; D: .; V: TRBV13; size: .; DNA: TGTGCCAGCACGGATACCAGCTCCTACGAGCAGTACTTC; CDR3: CASTDTSSYEQYF
J: TRBJ2-5; D: TRBD2; V: TRBV13; size: .; DNA: TGTGCCAGCAGCGGAGGCTTGAGGGACTACAAGTCAGAGACCCAGTACTTC; CDR3: CASSGGLRDYKSETQYF
J: TRBJ2-7; D: .; V: TRBV28; size: .; DNA: TGTGCCAGCAGTCGTACCTACGAGCAGTACTTC; CDR3: CASSRTYEQYF
J: TRBJ1-1; D: TRBD1; V: TRBV7-9; size: .; DNA: TGTGCCAGCAGCTTAGCGCAGGGGGCAGGAACTGAAGCTTTCTTT; CDR3: CASSLAQGAGTEAFF
J: TRBJ1-5; D: .; V: TRBV28; size: .; DNA: TGTGCCAGCAGTCTGGGGGCTCAGCCCCAGCATTTT; CDR3: CASSLGAQPQHF
J: TRBJ2-5; D: TRBD2; V: TRBV7-2; size: .; DNA: TGTGCCAGCAGCTCTGCGGGAGGCTCAGAGACCCAGTACTTC; CDR3: CASSSAGGSETQYF
J: TRBJ2-7; D: .; V: TRBV5-1; size: .; DNA: TGCGCCAGCAGCTTGGTTGACGGCGCCTACGAGCAGTACTTC; CDR3: CASSLVDGAYEQYF
J: TRBJ2-7; D: .; V: TRBV28; size: .; DNA: TGTGCCAGCAGTTTATATGGGATCTACGAGCAGTACTTC; CDR3: CASSLYGIYEQYF
J: TRBJ1-5; D: .; V: TRBV10-2; size: .; DNA: TGCGCCAGCAGTGACTGGGGTGTTAATCAGCCCCAGCATTTT; CDR3: CASSDWGVNQPQHF
J: TRBJ2-1; D: .; V: TRBV10-3; size: .; DNA: TGTGCCATCAGTGACTACCACAATGAGCAGTTCTTC; CDR3: CAISDYHNEQFF
J: TRBJ2-7; D: .; V: TRBV9; size: .; DNA: TGTGCCAGCAGCGTTTACCAGGGCGACGAGCAGTACTTC; CDR3: CASSVYQGDEQYF
J: TRBJ1-1; D: .; V: TRBV15; size: .; DNA: TGTGCCACCAGCAGAGATCTTGTTCTGAACACTGAAGCTTTCTTT; CDR3: CATSRDLVLNTEAFF
J: TRBJ2-1; D: .; V: TRBV27; size: .; DNA: TGTGCCAGCAGTTTACCCGGTTCGGGCCACCGGGAGCAGTTCTTC; CDR3: CASSLPGSGHREQFF
J: TRBJ2-1; D: TRBD2; V: TRBV4-1; size: .; DNA: TGCGCCAGCAGTCCACGTTCACTAGCGGGAGGGCGGGATGAGCAGTTCTTC; CDR3: CASSPRSLAGGRDEQFF
J: TRBJ1-1; D: TRBD1; V: TRBV28; size: .; DNA: TGTGCCAGCAAAACGACCACAGGGGACCCTGAAGCTTTCTTT; CDR3: CASKTTTGDPEAFF
J: TRBJ2-3; D: .; V: TRBV19; size: .; DNA: TGTGCCACCGGGGTTAGCCCTAGCACAGATACGCAGTATTTT; CDR3: CATGVSPSTDTQYF
J: TRBJ2-7; D: TRBD1; V: TRBV19; size: .; DNA: TGTGCCAGTAGTCCAGTGGGGACAGGGATCTACGAGCAGTACTTC; CDR3: CASSPVGTGIYEQYF
J: TRBJ2-5; D: .; V: TRBV10-2; size: once; DNA: TGCGCCAGCAGCCCCGGGGGCCGAGGGAGGGAGACCCAGTACTTC; CDR3: CASSPGGRGRETQYF
J: TRBJ2-7; D: TRBD1; V: TRBV28; size: .; DNA: TGTGCCAGCAGTACGGACAGGGAAGAGAAGAGCTACGAGCAGTACTTC; CDR3: CASSTDREEKSYEQYF
J: TRBJ2-5; D: TRBD2; V: TRBV7-8; size: .; DNA: TGTGCCAGCAGCCAAGGGACTAGCGCGGAGACCCAGTACTTC; CDR3: CASSQGTSAETQYF
J: TRBJ1-5; D: .; V: TRBV27; size: .; DNA: TGTGCCAGCAGTCCCGGGATAAGCAATCAGCCCCAGCATTTT; CDR3: CASSPGISNQPQHF
J: TRBJ2-2; D: TRBD1; V: TRBV7-9; size: .; DNA: TGTGCCAGCAGCTCCTACGACAGGGCCGACACCGGGGAGCTGTTTTTT; CDR3: CASSSYDRADTGELFF
J: TRBJ1-5; D: .; V: TRBV27; size: .; DNA: TGTGCCAGCAGTCAACAGGGATACAGTCAGCCCCAGCATTTT; CDR3: CASSQQGYSQPQHF
J: TRBJ2-2; D: .; V: TRBV27; size: .; DNA: TGTGCCAGCAGTTCGGGCGGGGAGCTGTTTTTT; CDR3: CASSSGGELFF
J: TRBJ1-2; D: TRBD1; V: TRBV9; size: .; DNA: TGTGCCAGCAGCGTAGGGGACAGTAGCTATGGCTACACCTTC; CDR3: CASSVGDSSYGYTF
J: TRBJ2-7; D: .; V: TRBV29-1; size: .; DNA: TGCAGCGTACGGACAGATACCTACGAGCAGTACTTC; CDR3: CSVRTDTYEQYF
J: TRBJ2-2; D: TRBD2; V: TRBV5-1; size: .; DNA: TGCGCCAGCACCTCTAGCGGGAGAGAGACCGGGGAGCTGTTTTTT; CDR3: CASTSSGRETGELFF
J: TRBJ2-1; D: TRBD2; V: TRBV27; size: .; DNA: TGTGCCAGCACCGAAGCGGGGGACAATGAGCAGTTCTTC; CDR3: CASTEAGDNEQFF
J: TRBJ2-5; D: TRBD2; V: TRBV2; size: .; DNA: TGTGCCAGCAGCGGACTAGCGGGAAAAGAGACCCAGTACTTC; CDR3: CASSGLAGKETQYF
J: TRBJ2-3; D: TRBD1; V: TRBV7-9; size: .; DNA: TGTGCCAGCAGCTCCACACCGGGACAGGGGGGGCTATCTAGGGATACGCAGTATTTT; CDR3: CASSSTPGQGGLSRDTQYF
J: TRBJ1-1; D: TRBD1; V: TRBV5-4; size: .; DNA: TGTGCCAGCAGTGGAGGGACAGGGGGCCAGGACACTGAAGCTTTCTTT; CDR3: CASSGGTGGQDTEAFF
J: TRBJ2-2; D: TRBD1; V: TRBV10-1; size: .; DNA: TGCGCCAGCAGTGGAGACAGGGGCACCGGGGAGCTGTTTTTT; CDR3: CASSGDRGTGELFF
J: TRBJ2-3; D: .; V: TRBV28; size: .; DNA: TGTGCCAGCAGTTTGGCTGGACCCACAGATACGCAGTATTTT; CDR3: CASSLAGPTDTQYF
J: TRBJ1-1; D: .; V: TRBV5-8; size: .; DNA: TGTGCCAGTGAGGTTTCCCCGGCGAACACTGAAGCTTTCTTT; CDR3: CASEVSPANTEAFF
J: TRBJ2-5; D: TRBD2; V: TRBV11-1; size: .; DNA: TGTGCCAGCAGCCGGAGCGGGAACGAGACCCAGTACTTC; CDR3: CASSRSGNETQYF
J: TRBJ2-7; D: TRBD2; V: TRBV7-9; size: once; DNA: TGTGCCAGCAGCCCAAGGTCTAGCGGGAGAGGGGTTAGAGACGAGCAGTACTTC; CDR3: CASSPRSSGRGVRDEQYF
J: TRBJ1-2; D: .; V: TRBV21-1; size: .; DNA: TGTGCCAGCAGCAAAGGGGGAGAAATATGGGGCTACACCTTC; CDR3: CASSKGGEIWGYTF
J: TRBJ1-4; D: .; V: TRBV19; size: .; DNA: TGTGCCAGTAGTACCCAGGATGAAAAACTGTTTTTT; CDR3: CASSTQDEKLFF